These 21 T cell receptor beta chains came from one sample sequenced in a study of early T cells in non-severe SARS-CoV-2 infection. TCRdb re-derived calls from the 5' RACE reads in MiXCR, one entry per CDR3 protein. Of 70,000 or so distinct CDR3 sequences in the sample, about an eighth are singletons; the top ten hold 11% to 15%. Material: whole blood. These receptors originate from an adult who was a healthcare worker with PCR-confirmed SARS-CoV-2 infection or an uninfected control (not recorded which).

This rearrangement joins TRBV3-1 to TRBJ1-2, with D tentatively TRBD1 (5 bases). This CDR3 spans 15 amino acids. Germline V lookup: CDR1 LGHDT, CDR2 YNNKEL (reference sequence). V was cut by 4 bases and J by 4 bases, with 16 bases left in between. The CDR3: CASSRDRGSSYGYTF. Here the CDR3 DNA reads TGTGCCAGCAGCCGAGACCGGGGCTCCTCCTATGGCTACACCTTC.

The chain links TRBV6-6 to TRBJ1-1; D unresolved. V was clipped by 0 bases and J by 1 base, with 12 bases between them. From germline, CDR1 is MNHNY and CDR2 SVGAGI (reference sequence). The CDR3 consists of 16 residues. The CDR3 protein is CASSYSSFRANTEAFF. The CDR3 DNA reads TGTGCCAGCAGTTACTCGTCATTCCGGGCGAACACTGAAGCTTTCTTT.

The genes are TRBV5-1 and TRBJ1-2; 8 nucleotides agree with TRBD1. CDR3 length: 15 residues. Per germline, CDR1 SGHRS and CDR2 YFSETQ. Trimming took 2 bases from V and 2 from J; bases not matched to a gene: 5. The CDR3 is CASSLQGGLNYGYTF. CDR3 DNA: TGCGCCAGCAGCTTACAGGGGGGCCTCAACTATGGCTACACCTTC.

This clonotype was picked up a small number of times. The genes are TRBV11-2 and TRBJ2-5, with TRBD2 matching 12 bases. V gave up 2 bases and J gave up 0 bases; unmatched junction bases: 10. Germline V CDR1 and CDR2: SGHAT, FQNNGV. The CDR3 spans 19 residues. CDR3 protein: CASSLYSGTSGLNQETQYF. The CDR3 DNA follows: TGTGCCAGCAGCTTATACTCGGGGACTAGCGGGCTTAACCAAGAGACCCAGTACTTC.

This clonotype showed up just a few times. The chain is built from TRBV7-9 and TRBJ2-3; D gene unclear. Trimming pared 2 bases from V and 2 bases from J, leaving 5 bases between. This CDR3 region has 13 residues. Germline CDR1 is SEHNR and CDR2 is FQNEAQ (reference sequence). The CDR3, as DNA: TGTGCCAGCAGCTTAATTTCCACAGATACGCAGTATTTT. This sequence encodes CASSLISTDTQYF.

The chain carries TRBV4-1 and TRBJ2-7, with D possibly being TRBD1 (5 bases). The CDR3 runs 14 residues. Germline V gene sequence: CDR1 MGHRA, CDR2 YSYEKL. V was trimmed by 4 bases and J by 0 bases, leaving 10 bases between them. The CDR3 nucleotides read TGCGCCAGCAGCCGCAGACAGAGCTCCTACGAGCAGTACTTC. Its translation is CASSRRQSSYEQYF.

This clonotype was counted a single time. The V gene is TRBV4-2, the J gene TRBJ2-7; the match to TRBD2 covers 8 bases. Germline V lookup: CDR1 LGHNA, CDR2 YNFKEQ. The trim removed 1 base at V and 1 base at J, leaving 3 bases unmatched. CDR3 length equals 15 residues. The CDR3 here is CASSQGASGSYEQYF. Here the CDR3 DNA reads TGTGCCAGCAGCCAAGGGGCTAGCGGGTCCTACGAGCAGTACTTC.

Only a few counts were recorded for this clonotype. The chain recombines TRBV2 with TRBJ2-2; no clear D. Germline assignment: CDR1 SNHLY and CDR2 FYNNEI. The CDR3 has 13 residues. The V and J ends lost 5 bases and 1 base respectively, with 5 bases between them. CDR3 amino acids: CASSMKNTGELFF. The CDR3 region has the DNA TGTGCCAGCAGTATGAAGAACACCGGGGAGCTGTTTTTT.

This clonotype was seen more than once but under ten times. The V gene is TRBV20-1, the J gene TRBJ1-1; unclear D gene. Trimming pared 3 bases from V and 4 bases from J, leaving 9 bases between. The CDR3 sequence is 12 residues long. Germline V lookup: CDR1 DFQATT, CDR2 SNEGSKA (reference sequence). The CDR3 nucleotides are TGCAGTGCTAGTTGGGGTGGCACTGAAGCTTTCTTT. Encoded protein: CSASWGGTEAFF.

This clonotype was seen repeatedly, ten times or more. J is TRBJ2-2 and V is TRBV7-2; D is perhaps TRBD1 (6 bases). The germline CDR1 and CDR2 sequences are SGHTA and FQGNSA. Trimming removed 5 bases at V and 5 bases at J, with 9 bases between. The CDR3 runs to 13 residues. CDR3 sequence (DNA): TGTGCCAGCAGCCTCGACAGGACCGGGGAGCTGTTTTTT. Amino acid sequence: CASSLDRTGELFF.

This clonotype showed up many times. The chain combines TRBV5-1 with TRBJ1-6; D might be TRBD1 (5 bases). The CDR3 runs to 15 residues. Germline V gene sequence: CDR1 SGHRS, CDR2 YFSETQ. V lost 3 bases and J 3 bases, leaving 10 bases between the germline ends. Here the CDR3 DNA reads TGCGCCAGCAGCTCCGACAGCCTCTATAATTCACCCCTCCACTTT. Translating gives CASSSDSLYNSPLHF.

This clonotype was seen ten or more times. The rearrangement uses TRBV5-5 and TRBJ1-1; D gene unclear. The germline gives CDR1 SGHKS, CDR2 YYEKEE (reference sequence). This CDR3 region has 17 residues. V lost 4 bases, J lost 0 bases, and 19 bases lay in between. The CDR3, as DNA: TGTGCCAGCAGCCGTACAAGGGATGGAAAAATGAACACTGAAGCTTTCTTT. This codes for CASSRTRDGKMNTEAFF.

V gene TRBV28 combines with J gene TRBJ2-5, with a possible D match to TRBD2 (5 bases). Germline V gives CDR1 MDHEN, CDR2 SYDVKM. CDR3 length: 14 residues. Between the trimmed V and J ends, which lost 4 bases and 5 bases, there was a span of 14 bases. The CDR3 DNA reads TGTGCCAGCAGTTGGGAGTTCTTGGGGGAGACCCAGTACTTC. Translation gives CASSWEFLGETQYF.

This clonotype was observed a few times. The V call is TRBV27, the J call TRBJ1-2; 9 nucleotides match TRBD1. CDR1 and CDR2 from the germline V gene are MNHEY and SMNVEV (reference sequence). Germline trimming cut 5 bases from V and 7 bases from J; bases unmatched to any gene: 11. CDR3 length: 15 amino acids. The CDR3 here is CASSPRDRVFSGYTF. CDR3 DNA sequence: TGTGCCAGCAGTCCCCGGGACAGGGTGTTCAGTGGCTACACCTTC.

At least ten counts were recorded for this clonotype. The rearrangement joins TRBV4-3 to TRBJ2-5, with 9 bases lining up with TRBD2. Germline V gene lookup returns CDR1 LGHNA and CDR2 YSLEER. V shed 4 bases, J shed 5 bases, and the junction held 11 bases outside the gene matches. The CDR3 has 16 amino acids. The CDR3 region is CASSPRPSGDGETQYF. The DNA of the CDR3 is TGCGCCAGCAGCCCGCGGCCTAGCGGGGACGGGGAGACCCAGTACTTC.

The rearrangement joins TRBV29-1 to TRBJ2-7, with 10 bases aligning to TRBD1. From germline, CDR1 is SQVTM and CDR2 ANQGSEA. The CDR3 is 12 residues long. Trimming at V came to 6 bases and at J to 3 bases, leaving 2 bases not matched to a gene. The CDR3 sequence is CSVGQGIYEQYF. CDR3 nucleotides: TGCAGCGTGGGACAGGGGATCTACGAGCAGTACTTC.

The CDR3 region is CASSVKRTGGDTQYF. In DNA, the CDR3 is TGTGCCAGCAGCGTAAAAAGGACGGGTGGAGATACGCAGTATTTT. This rearrangement joins TRBV9 to TRBJ2-3; D unclear. Germline loops: CDR1 SGDLS, CDR2 YYNGEE. Trimming shortened V by 1 base and J by 5 bases, and 14 bases separated the two germline ends. This CDR3 region has 15 residues.

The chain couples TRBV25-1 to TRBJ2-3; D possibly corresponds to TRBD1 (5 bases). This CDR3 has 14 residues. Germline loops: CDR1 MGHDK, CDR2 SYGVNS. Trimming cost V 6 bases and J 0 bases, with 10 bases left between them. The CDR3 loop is CASRGATSTDTQYF. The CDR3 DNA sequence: TGTGCCAGCAGAGGGGCCACGAGCACAGATACGCAGTATTTT.

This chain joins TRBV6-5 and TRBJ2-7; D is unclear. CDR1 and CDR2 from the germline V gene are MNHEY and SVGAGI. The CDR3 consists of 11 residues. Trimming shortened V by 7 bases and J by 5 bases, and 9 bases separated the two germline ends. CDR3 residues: CASIGYDEQYF. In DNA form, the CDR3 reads TGTGCCAGCATCGGGTACGACGAGCAGTACTTC.

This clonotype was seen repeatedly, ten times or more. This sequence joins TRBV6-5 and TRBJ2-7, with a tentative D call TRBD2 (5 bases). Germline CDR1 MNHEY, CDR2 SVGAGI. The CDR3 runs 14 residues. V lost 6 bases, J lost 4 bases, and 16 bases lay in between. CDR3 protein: CASSPPGVPYEQYF. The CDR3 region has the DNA TGTGCCAGCAGCCCCCCCGGGGTCCCTTACGAGCAGTACTTC.

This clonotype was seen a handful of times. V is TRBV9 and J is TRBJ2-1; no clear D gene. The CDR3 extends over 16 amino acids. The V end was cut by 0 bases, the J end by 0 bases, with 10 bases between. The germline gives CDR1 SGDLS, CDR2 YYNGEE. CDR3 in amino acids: CASSVGPPTSYNEQFF. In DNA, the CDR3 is TGTGCCAGCAGCGTAGGACCTCCTACCTCCTACAATGAGCAGTTCTTC.